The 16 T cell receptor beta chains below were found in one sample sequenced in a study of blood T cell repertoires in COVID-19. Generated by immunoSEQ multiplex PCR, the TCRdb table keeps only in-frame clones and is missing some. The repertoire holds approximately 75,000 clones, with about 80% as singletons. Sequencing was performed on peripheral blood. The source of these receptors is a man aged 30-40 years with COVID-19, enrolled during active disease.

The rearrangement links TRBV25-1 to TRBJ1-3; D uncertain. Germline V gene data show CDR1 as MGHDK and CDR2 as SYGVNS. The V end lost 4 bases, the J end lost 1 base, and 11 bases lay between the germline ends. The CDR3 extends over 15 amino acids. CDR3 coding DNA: TGTGCCAGCAGTGTCACAGTACCTTCTGGAAACACCATATATTTT. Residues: CASSVTVPSGNTIYF. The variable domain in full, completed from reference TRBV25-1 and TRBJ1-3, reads EADIYQTPRYLVIGTGKKITLECSQTMGHDKMYWYQQDPGMELHLIHYSYGVNSTEKGDLSSESTVSRIRTEHFPLTLESARPSHTSQYLCASSVTVPSGNTIYFGEGSWLTVV.

DNA for the CDR3: TGCAGCGTGGCCCAGAGCGGGAGCCTGTACAATGAGCAGTTCTTC. Amino acids: CSVAQSGSLYNEQFF. The rearrangement links TRBV29-1 to TRBJ2-1; 8 positions agree with TRBD2. Looked up from germline, CDR1 is SQVTM and CDR2 is ANQGSEA. The CDR3 is 15 amino acids. V lost 6 bases, J lost 4 bases, and 11 bases stayed unmatched.

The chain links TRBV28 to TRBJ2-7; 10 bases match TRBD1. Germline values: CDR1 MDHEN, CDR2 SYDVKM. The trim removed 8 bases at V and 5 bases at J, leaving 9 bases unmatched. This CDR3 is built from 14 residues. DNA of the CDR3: TGTGCCAGCCTCCGCGACAGGGGGCCGGACGAGCAGTACTTC. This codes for CASLRDRGPDEQYF.

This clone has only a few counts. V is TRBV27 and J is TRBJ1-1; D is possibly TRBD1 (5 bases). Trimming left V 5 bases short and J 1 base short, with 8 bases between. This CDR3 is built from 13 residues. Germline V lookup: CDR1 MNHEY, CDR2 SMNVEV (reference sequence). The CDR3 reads CASSLGQNTEAFF. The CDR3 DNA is TGTGCCAGCAGTCTCGGACAGAACACTGAAGCTTTCTTT.

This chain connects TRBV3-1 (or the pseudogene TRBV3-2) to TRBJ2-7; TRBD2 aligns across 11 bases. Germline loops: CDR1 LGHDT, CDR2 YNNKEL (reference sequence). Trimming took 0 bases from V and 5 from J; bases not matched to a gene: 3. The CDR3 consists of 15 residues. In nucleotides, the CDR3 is TGTGCCAGCAGCCAAGACCATAGCGGGAGGGACGAGCAGTACTTC. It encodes CASSQDHSGRDEQYF.

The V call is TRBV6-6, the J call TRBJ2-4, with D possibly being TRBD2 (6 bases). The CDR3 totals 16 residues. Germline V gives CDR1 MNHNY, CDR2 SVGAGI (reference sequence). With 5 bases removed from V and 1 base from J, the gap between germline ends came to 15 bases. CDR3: CASSTLGGRAKNIQYF. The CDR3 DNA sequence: TGTGCCAGCAGTACACTCGGAGGGAGGGCCAAAAACATTCAGTACTTC.

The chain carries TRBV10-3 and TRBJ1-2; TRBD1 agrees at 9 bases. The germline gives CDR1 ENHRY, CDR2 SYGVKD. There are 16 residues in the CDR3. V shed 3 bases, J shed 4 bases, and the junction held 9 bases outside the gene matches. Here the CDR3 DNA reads TGTGCCATCAGTGAACCGGGACAGGGCCTATCCTATGGCTACACCTTC. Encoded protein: CAISEPGQGLSYGYTF.

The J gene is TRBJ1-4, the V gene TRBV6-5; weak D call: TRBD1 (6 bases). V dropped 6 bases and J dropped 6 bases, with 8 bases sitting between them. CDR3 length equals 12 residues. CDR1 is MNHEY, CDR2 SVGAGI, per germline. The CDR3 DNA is TGTGCCAGCAGCCCAGGGGATGAAAAACTGTTTTTT. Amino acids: CASSPGDEKLFF.

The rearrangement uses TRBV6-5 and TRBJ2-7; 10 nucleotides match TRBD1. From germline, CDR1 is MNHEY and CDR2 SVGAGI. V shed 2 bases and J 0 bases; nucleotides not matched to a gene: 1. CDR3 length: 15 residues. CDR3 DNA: TGTGCCAGCAGTTACGGGGACAGGGGCTCCTACGAGCAGTACTTC. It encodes CASSYGDRGSYEQYF.

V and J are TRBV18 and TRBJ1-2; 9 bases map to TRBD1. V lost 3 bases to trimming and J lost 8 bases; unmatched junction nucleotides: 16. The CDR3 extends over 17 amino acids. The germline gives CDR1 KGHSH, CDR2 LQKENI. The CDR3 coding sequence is TGTGCCAGCTCACCCTTATTTTCAAAACAGGGGGCAGGAGGCTACACCTTC. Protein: CASSPLFSKQGAGGYTF.

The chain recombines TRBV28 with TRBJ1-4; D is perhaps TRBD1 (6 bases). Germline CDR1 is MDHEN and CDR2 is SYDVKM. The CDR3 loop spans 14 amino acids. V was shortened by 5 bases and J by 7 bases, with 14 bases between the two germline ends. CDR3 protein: CASSRGGKAEKLFF. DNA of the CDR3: TGTGCCAGCAGTCGAGGGGGTAAGGCTGAAAAACTGTTTTTT.

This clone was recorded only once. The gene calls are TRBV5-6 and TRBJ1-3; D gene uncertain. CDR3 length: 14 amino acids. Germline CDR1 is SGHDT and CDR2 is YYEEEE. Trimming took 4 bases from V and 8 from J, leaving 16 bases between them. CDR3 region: CASSRRRTGDTIYF. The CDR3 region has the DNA TGTGCCAGCAGCCGACGGAGGACGGGAGACACCATATATTTT.

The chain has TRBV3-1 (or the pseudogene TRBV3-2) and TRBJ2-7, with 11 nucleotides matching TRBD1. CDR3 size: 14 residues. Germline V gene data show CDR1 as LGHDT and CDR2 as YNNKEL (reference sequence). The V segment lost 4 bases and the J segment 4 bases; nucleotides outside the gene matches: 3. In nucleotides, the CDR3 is TGTGCCAGCAGCCGCGGGACAGGGGGGTACGAGCAGTACTTC. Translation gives CASSRGTGGYEQYF.

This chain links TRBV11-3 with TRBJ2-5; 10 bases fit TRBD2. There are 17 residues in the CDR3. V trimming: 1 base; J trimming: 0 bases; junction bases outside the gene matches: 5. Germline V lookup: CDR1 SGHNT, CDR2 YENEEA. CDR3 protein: CASSLGGGTSDQETQYF. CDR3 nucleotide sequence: TGTGCCAGCAGCTTAGGAGGAGGGACTAGCGACCAAGAGACCCAGTACTTC. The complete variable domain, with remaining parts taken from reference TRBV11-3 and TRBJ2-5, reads EAGVVQSPRYKIIEKKQPVAFWCNPISGHNTLYWYLQNLGQGPELLIRYENEEAVDDSQLPKDRFSAERLKGVDSTLKIQPAELGDSAVYLCASSLGGGTSDQETQYFGPGTRLLVL.

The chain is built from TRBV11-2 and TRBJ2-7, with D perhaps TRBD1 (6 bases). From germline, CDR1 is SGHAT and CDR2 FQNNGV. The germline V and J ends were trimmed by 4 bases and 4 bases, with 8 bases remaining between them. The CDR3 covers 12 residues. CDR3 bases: TGTGCCAGCAGCTCTCAGGGGTACGAGCAGTACTTC. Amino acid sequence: CASSSQGYEQYF. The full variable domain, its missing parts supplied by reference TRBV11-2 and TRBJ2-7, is EAGVAQSPRYKIIEKRQSVAFWCNPISGHATLYWYQQILGQGPKLLIQFQNNGVVDDSQLPKDRFSAERLKGVDSTLKIQPAKLEDSAVYLCASSSQGYEQYFGPGTRLTVT.

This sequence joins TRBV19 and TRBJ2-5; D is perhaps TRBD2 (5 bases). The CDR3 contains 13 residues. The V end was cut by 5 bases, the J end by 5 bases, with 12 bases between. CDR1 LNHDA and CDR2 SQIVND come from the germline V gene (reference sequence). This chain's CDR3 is CASSPTGGETQYF. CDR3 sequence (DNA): TGTGCCAGTAGTCCCACGGGCGGGGAGACCCAGTACTTC.